The sequence of this T cell receptor (beta chain) was determined in a study of T cells after yellow fever vaccination. General observations from the study: Post-booster samples contained most primary-vaccination clones (around 95% CD4, around 88% CD8).

The CDR3 runs 13 residues. The V and J ends lost 2 bases and 3 bases respectively, with 7 bases between them. From germline, CDR1 is LGHNA and CDR2 YSLEER. About this clonotype itself: Its antigen is unidentified.

TCRdb called the 5' RACE reads again in MiXCR, with one record for every CDR3 protein. The top ten clones hold approximately 3.3% of a sample with a few hundred thousand distinct CDR3 sequences, 8.7% of them seen once. The starting material was CD4+ T cells sorted from PBMCs, obtained 5 days after the yellow fever booster vaccination. The clonotype was recovered from a man aged 18 to 35 who received the YFV17D yellow fever vaccine. The chain joins TRBV4-3 to TRBJ2-5; D is ambiguous. As DNA, the CDR3 is TGCGCCAGCAGCCAACTGATGGAAGAGACCCAGTACTTC. Amino acids: CASSQLMEETQYF.